This entry lists 17 T cell receptor beta chains sequenced from one sample in a study of blood T cells in healthy people across ages. PCR was performed a second time for about 6 to 12 cycles using a sample-barcoded 5' primer and a J-beta primer mix. TCRdb re-called the 5' RACE reads with MiXCR, one entry per CDR3 protein. The sample lists roughly 1,500,000 distinct CDR3 sequences, about 35% occurring once. Sequenced input: blood. All receptors come from a woman aged 25 to 39 in good health.

V is TRBV6-5 and J is TRBJ2-1; D unresolved. The germline V gene has CDR1 MNHEY and CDR2 SVGAGI. V was shortened by 10 bases and J by 1 base, with 11 bases between the two germline ends. CDR3 length: 13 amino acids. CDR3 residues: CATSTGSYNEQFF. Here the CDR3 DNA reads TGTGCCACCAGCACGGGTTCCTACAATGAGCAGTTCTTC.

This clonotype was observed a few times. V and J are TRBV15 and TRBJ2-1; D is tentatively TRBD1 or TRBD2 (5 bases each). The CDR3 has 17 amino acids. Germline assignment: CDR1 LNHNV and CDR2 YYDKDF (reference sequence). V lost 0 bases and J 8 bases, leaving 20 bases between the germline ends. CDR3 loop: CATSREFPDTRGYEQFF. The CDR3 region has the DNA TGTGCCACCAGCAGAGAGTTCCCGGACACCCGGGGCTATGAGCAGTTCTTC.

The V call is TRBV5-1, the J call TRBJ2-1; the D is unclear. The ends were cut back, 0 bases at V and 0 bases at J, with 7 bases in the middle. Germline CDR1 reads SGHRS; CDR2 reads YFSETQ. CDR3 length: 15 amino acids. CDR3 loop: CASSLEQYSYNEQFF. The CDR3 DNA is TGCGCCAGCAGCTTGGAACAGTACTCCTACAATGAGCAGTTCTTC.

This clonotype was observed a few times. V is TRBV28 and J is TRBJ2-7; D perhaps matches TRBD1 (5 bases). V lost 9 bases to trimming and J lost 3 bases, with 9 bases between them. CDR3 length equals 11 residues. From germline, CDR1 is MDHEN and CDR2 SYDVKM. CDR3 coding DNA: TGTGCCAGTAATAGGGGCTACGAGCAGTACTTC. This gives the protein CASNRGYEQYF.

The chain is built from TRBV9 and TRBJ2-3, with D hard to call. This CDR3 contains 13 residues. The ends were cut back, 0 bases at V and 2 bases at J, with 4 bases in the middle. Germline V gene lookup returns CDR1 SGDLS and CDR2 YYNGEE. The chain's CDR3 is CASSVDLTDTQYF. CDR3 DNA sequence: TGTGCCAGCAGCGTAGACCTCACAGATACGCAGTATTTT.

This clonotype turned up a few times. V and J are TRBV4-2 and TRBJ1-4; 9 positions agree with TRBD1. The CDR3 runs to 15 residues. Per germline, CDR1 LGHNA and CDR2 YNFKEQ. V lost 1 base to trimming and J lost 7 bases; unmatched junction nucleotides: 4. CDR3 residues: CASSQVGTGSEKLFF. The DNA for the CDR3 is TGTGCCAGCAGCCAAGTCGGGACAGGGAGTGAAAAACTGTTTTTT.

This clonotype was seen at least ten times. V usage is TRBV11-2 and J usage is TRBJ2-5, with D perhaps TRBD2 (6 bases). V was shortened by 0 bases and J by 5 bases, with 10 bases between the two germline ends. The CDR3 is made up of 14 amino acids. Germline V CDR1 and CDR2: SGHAT, FQNNGV. In nucleotides, the CDR3 is TGTGCCAGCAGCTTAGACGGGGGTGGGGAGACCCAGTACTTC. It codes for CASSLDGGGETQYF.

This clonotype has just a few counts. This chain connects TRBV6-6 to TRBJ2-7, with TRBD2 as a possible D gene (5 bases). V lost 2 bases and J lost 6, with 5 bases in between. Germline CDR1 is MNHNY and CDR2 is SVGAGI (reference sequence). The CDR3 runs to 11 residues. CDR3 sequence reads: CASSYEGEQYF. CDR3 DNA sequence: TGTGCCAGCAGTTACGAGGGCGAGCAGTACTTC.

This clonotype was detected only a few times. The chain couples TRBV29-1 to TRBJ1-1; TRBD1 might be the D (6 bases). V was shortened by 3 bases and J by 3 bases, with 14 bases between the two germline ends. From germline, CDR1 is SQVTM and CDR2 ANQGSEA. There are 14 residues in the CDR3. The CDR3 nucleotides are TGCAGCGTTGAGTCCAGGCCAGGGGACACTGAAGCTTTCTTT. The encoded protein is CSVESRPGDTEAFF.

This chain uses TRBV12-5 with TRBJ2-1; 14 bases map to TRBD2. V lost 6 bases to trimming and J lost 12 bases; unmatched junction nucleotides: 10. The V gene's germline CDR1 is LGHNT and CDR2 FRNRAP. There are 15 residues in the CDR3. This CDR3 is CASGEGLAGESGQFF. For the CDR3, the DNA is TGTGCTAGTGGCGAGGGACTAGCGGGAGAGTCAGGGCAGTTCTTC.

V gene TRBV10-2 combines with J gene TRBJ2-3, with TRBD2 as a possible D gene (5 bases). From germline, CDR1 is WSHSY and CDR2 SAAADI. The CDR3 spans 14 residues. Trimming took off 7 bases at V and 0 bases at J, with 11 bases between the two ends. CDR3: CASIGVTSTDTQYF. The CDR3, as DNA: TGCGCCAGCATCGGGGTAACGAGCACAGATACGCAGTATTTT.

The chain employs TRBV4-1 and TRBJ2-5; D is possibly TRBD1 or TRBD2 (6 bases each). V was pared by 0 bases and J by 5 bases, with 10 bases between. The CDR3 runs 14 residues. Germline CDR1 reads MGHRA; CDR2 reads YSYEKL. In DNA, the CDR3 is TGCGCCAGCAGCCAAGAGGGGGCGGGGGAGACCCAGTACTTC. Its protein is CASSQEGAGETQYF.

Note on this clonotype: This sequence may be a read error, since a much larger clone differs from it by one base. The chain carries TRBV20-1 and TRBJ2-7; 9 nucleotides match TRBD2. With 8 bases clipped from V and 3 bases from J, the junction kept 8 bases outside the gene matches. Germline assignment: CDR1 DFQATT and CDR2 SNEGSKA (reference sequence). CDR3 length equals 13 residues. The CDR3 coding sequence is TGCAGTACTACCTCTAGCGGGAACTACGAGCAGTACTTC. Translation: CSTTSSGNYEQYF.

The table lists this clonotype with a few counts. The chain recombines TRBV20-1 with TRBJ1-4; possible D gene TRBD1, 5 bases. CDR1 and CDR2 from the germline V gene are DFQATT and SNEGSKA (reference sequence). V was trimmed by 6 bases and J by 8 bases, leaving 16 bases between them. This CDR3 contains 13 residues. CDR3 in DNA: TGCAGTGCCGCCCGGGGGGTTGGAGAAAAACTGTTTTTT. Residues: CSAARGVGEKLFF.

The chain carries TRBV24-1 and TRBJ2-3; tentative D call: TRBD1 (5 bases). The germline V and J ends were trimmed by 5 bases and 14 bases, with 19 bases remaining between them. Germline lookup yields CDR1 KGHDR and CDR2 SFDVKD. The CDR3 covers 13 residues. The DNA of the CDR3 is TGTGCCACCAGTGCACCGGACATCTTTCGGCCGTATTTT. Protein product: CATSAPDIFRPYF.

The rearrangement uses TRBV12-3 or TRBV12-4 and TRBJ1-5; D gene uncertain. The CDR3 is 14 residues long. The V gene lost 6 bases and the J gene lost 4 bases, with 13 bases spanning the gap. CDR3 residues: CASRPDGRNQPQHF. CDR3 coding DNA: TGTGCCAGCAGGCCGGACGGACGGAATCAGCCCCAGCATTTT.

CDR3 sequence: CSARGGAGGMNTQYF. The CDR3 DNA follows: TGCAGTGCTAGAGGAGGAGCGGGAGGGATGAATACGCAGTATTTT. This chain connects TRBV20-1 to TRBJ2-3, with TRBD2 matching 10 bases. The germline gives CDR1 DFQATT, CDR2 SNEGSKA (reference sequence). CDR3 length equals 15 residues. Trimming removed 1 base from V and 7 bases from J; junction bases left unmatched: 8.